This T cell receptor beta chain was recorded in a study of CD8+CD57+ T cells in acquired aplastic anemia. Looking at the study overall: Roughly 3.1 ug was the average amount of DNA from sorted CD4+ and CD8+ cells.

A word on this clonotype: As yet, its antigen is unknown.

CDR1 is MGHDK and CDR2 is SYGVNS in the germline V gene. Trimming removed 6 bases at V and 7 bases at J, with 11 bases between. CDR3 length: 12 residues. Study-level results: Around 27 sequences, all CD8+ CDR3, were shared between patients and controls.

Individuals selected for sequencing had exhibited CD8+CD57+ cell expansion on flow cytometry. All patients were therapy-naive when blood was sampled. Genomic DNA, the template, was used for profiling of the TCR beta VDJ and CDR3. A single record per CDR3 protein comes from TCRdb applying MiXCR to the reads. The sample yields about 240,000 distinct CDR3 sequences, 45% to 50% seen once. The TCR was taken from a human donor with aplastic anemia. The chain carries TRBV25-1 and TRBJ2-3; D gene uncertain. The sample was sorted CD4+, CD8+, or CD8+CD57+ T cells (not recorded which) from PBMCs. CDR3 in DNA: TGTGCCAGCAGCGTTTCTCCCCATACGCAGTATTTT. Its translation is CASSVSPHTQYF.